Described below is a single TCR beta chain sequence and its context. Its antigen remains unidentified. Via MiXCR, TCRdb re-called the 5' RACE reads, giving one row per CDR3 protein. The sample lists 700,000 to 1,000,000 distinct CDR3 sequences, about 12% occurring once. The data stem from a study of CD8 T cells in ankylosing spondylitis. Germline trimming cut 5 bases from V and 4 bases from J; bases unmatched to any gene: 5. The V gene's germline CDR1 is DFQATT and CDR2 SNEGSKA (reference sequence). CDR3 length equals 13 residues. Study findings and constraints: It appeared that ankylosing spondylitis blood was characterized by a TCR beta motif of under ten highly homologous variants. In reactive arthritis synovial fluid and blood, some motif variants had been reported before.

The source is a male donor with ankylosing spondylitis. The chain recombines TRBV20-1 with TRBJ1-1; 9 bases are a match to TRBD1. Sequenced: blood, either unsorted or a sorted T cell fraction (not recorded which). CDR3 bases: TGCAGTGCTGCCCGGGACAGGGCCACTGAAGCTTTCTTT. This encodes CSAARDRATEAFF.